This T cell receptor beta chain was documented in a study of response to subunit inactivated influenza vaccine. The study's findings and limits: Every seasonal influenza vaccination brings in few new T cells, the authors suggested.

TCRdb redid the calling of the RT-PCR reads with MiXCR, one entry per CDR3 protein. Counted here are some 180,000 distinct CDR3 sequences, around 9.2% occurring once; the ten biggest clones make up approximately 10%. The V end lost 5 bases, the J end lost 2 bases, and 9 bases lay between the germline ends. Germline lookup yields CDR1 KGHSH and CDR2 LQKENI. CDR3 size: 13 residues. This clonotype came up a few times. The antigen remains unidentified. The TCR was taken from a man aged 50 to 59 who received an inactivated influenza vaccine. V gene TRBV18 combines with J gene TRBJ1-1; D unresolved. This material consisted of non-naive T cells sorted from PBMCs, taken on the day of vaccination. CDR3: CASSLVPNTEAFF. The CDR3 DNA is TGTGCCAGCTCATTAGTCCCTAACACTGAAGCTTTCTTT. Looking up the rest from reference TRBV18 and TRBJ1-1 gives the full variable domain: NAGVMQNPRHLVRRRGQEARLRCSPMKGHSHVYWYRQLPEEGLKFMVYLQKENIIDESGMPKERFSAEFPKEGPSILRIQQVVRGDSAAYFCASSLVPNTEAFFGQGTRLTVV.